This TCR beta chain derives from a study of cytomegalovirus exposure and HLA in healthy donors. Whole-study context: For the approximately 400 genotyped donors, roughly 81% fell within the Caucasian-associated ancestry cluster.

V was clipped by 1 base and J by 5 bases; unmatched bases: 19. Germline loops: CDR1 SGHRS, CDR2 YFSETQ. The CDR3 runs to 19 residues. Researchers ran the PCR with 60 Vbeta and 13 Jbeta primers. This table comes from immunoSEQ multiplex PCR, and its TCRdb copy is limited to in-frame clones, with some not included. The sample carries 90,000 to 110,000 clones, under 80% recorded once. Findings and caveats of the study: An apparent linkage of common viral pathogens to several of the most significant clusters emerged in a later analysis. One variant, a missense change in DCLRE1C, was linked in a later analysis to TCR beta V- and J-gene trimming.

To note about this clone: Antigen unknown.

This chain joins TRBV5-1 and TRBJ2-3, with 7 bases aligning to TRBD2. Source material: PBMCs. The sequence came from a middle-aged woman in good health and CMV-seropositive. CDR3 nucleotide sequence: TGCGCCAGCAGCTTGAGTAAGGATAATCTAGCGGTATCAGGAGATACGCAGTATTTT. Protein sequence: CASSLSKDNLAVSGDTQYF.